A single sample gave rise to the 32 T cell receptor beta chains below, sequenced in a study of shared clonotypes between healthy human individuals. Here immunoSEQ multiplex PCR was the method, and the copy in TCRdb shows in-frame clones only, minus some. The table records 1.5 million to 2.5 million clones, about 94% of them present only once. Terminally differentiated effector memory CD45RA+ cells were excluded by CCR7 positive selection of CD45RO-negative cells. The sample was naive CD8+ T cells sorted from blood. These receptors were collected from a man aged 18 to 29 in good health.

This chain uses TRBV9 with TRBJ2-1; 10 bases line up with TRBD2. This CDR3 is 16 amino acids long. Germline CDR1 is SGDLS and CDR2 is YYNGEE. The V and J ends lost 2 bases and 9 bases, in that order; junction bases with no gene match: 11. The CDR3 region has the DNA TGTGCCAGCAGCGTGATCTTGAGCGGGGGGGCGTCTGAGCAGTTCTTC. This gives the protein CASSVILSGGASEQFF.

The chain carries TRBV2 and TRBJ2-5, with TRBD2 as a possible D gene (6 bases). V was shortened by 6 bases and J by 3 bases, with 11 bases between the two germline ends. The CDR3 has 13 amino acids. CDR1 SNHLY and CDR2 FYNNEI come from the germline V gene. The DNA for the CDR3 is TGTGCCAGCAGCCGAGGGACTGAAGAGACCCAGTACTTC. Protein: CASSRGTEETQYF. The full variable domain, its missing parts supplied by reference TRBV2 and TRBJ2-5, is EPEVTQTPSHQVTQMGQEVILRCVPISNHLYFYWYRQILGQKVEFLVSFYNNEISEKSEIFDDQFSVERPDGSNFTLKIRSTKLEDSAMYFCASSRGTEETQYFGPGTRLLVL.

This clone was found once. The chain has TRBV5-4 and TRBJ2-3; the match to TRBD2 covers 14 bases. The CDR3 is made up of 16 amino acids. Germline-derived CDR1 and CDR2 are SGHNT and YYREEE (reference sequence). J was trimmed by 4 bases and V by 4 bases; bases with no gene match: 5. CDR3: CASSAPGLAGADTQYF. CDR3 DNA sequence: TGTGCCAGCAGCGCCCCGGGACTAGCGGGAGCAGATACGCAGTATTTT.

V and J are TRBV5-4 and TRBJ2-5; TRBD2 matches at 7 bases. Unmatched junction bases numbered 7, after V lost 4 bases and J lost 13 bases. This CDR3 is built from 11 residues. From germline, CDR1 is SGHNT and CDR2 YYREEE (reference sequence). CDR3 loop: CASSDSGPLYF. The CDR3 nucleotides read TGTGCCAGCAGCGATAGCGGGCCGCTGTACTTC. The complete variable domain, with remaining parts taken from reference TRBV5-4 and TRBJ2-5, reads ETGVTQSPTHLIKTRGQQVTLRCSSQSGHNTVSWYQQALGQGPQFIFQYYREEENGRGNFPPRFSGLQFPNYSSELNVNALELDDSALYLCASSDSGPLYFGPGTRLLVL.

The chain couples TRBV5-1 to TRBJ2-5; no definite D call. The CDR3 runs 14 residues. CDR1 and CDR2 (germline): SGHRS, YFSETQ. V shed 4 bases and J shed 5 bases, with 15 bases lying between them. The CDR3 DNA is TGCGCCAGCAGCAGTAGGGCCGATCGGGAGACCCAGTACTTC. It encodes CASSSRADRETQYF.

The chain links TRBV11-2 to TRBJ2-1; 14 nucleotides match TRBD2. Germline values: CDR1 SGHAT, CDR2 FQNNGV. This CDR3 has 16 residues. V was clipped by 1 base and J by 14 bases; unmatched bases: 10. CDR3 protein: CASSLGLAGGWELEFF. The DNA for the CDR3 is TGTGCCAGCAGCTTAGGACTAGCGGGAGGGTGGGAATTGGAGTTCTTC.

The chain has TRBV7-8 and TRBJ2-1; D is unclear. This CDR3 is built from 13 residues. The germline V gene encodes CDR1 SGHVS and CDR2 FQNEAQ. V lost 5 bases to trimming and J lost 4 bases, with 9 bases between them. CDR3 loop: CASSNGLYNEQFF. CDR3 in DNA: TGTGCCAGCAGCAACGGGCTTTACAATGAGCAGTTCTTC.

The rearrangement uses TRBV4-1 and TRBJ1-4; D unclear. The V gene lost 0 bases and the J gene lost 15 bases, with 17 bases spanning the gap. Germline V lookup: CDR1 MGHRA, CDR2 YSYEKL. The CDR3 runs 14 residues. The CDR3: CASSQDSAGRKVFF. CDR3 in DNA: TGCGCCAGCAGCCAAGATTCCGCGGGAAGGAAGGTGTTTTTT.

The chain employs TRBV2 and TRBJ1-1; D gene unclear. CDR1 and CDR2 from the germline V gene are SNHLY and FYNNEI. The CDR3 totals 13 residues. The V gene lost 6 bases and the J gene lost 6 bases, with 14 bases spanning the gap. CDR3 sequence reads: CASRWVSASEAFF. CDR3 bases: TGTGCCAGCAGGTGGGTTTCGGCCTCTGAAGCTTTCTTT.

V usage is TRBV6-6 and J usage is TRBJ2-1; no clear D. V was pared by 0 bases and J by 2 bases, with 8 bases between. The germline gives CDR1 MNHNY, CDR2 SVGAGI (reference sequence). This CDR3 is 15 amino acids long. The CDR3 loop reads CASSYSPGPYNEQFF. The CDR3 DNA sequence: TGTGCCAGCAGTTACTCGCCGGGCCCCTACAATGAGCAGTTCTTC.

This sequence joins TRBV10-1 and TRBJ2-7; 10 bases line up with TRBD1. V shed 0 bases, J shed 4 bases, and the junction held 9 bases outside the gene matches. Per germline, CDR1 WNHNN and CDR2 SYGVQD (reference sequence). The CDR3 is 17 residues long. In DNA, the CDR3 is TGCGCCAGCAGTGAGTCGTCTCGGACAGGGGGACGGTACGAGCAGTACTTC. This codes for CASSESSRTGGRYEQYF.

The chain employs TRBV4-1 and TRBJ1-5; 7 bases are shared with TRBD1. Per the germline V gene, CDR1 is MGHRA and CDR2 is YSYEKL. V lost 3 bases, J lost 0 bases, and 5 bases stayed unmatched. This CDR3 contains 16 residues. The CDR3 region is CASSQEGTVSNQPQHF. CDR3 sequence (DNA): TGCGCCAGCAGCCAGGAAGGGACAGTTAGCAATCAGCCCCAGCATTTT.

The genes are TRBV27 and TRBJ2-5; D gene unclear. From germline, CDR1 is MNHEY and CDR2 SMNVEV (reference sequence). Trimming stripped 2 bases from V and 3 bases from J, with 10 bases between. This CDR3 contains 14 residues. The CDR3 sequence: CASSLMGWEETQYF. As DNA, the CDR3 is TGTGCCAGCAGTTTAATGGGATGGGAAGAGACCCAGTACTTC.

Turning to this clone: A junction end diverges from the germline sequence, so it may reflect a read error. This chain joins TRBV5-6 and TRBJ1-5; tentatively, D is TRBD1 (6 bases). Germline values: CDR1 SGHDT, CDR2 YYEEEE. The CDR3 consists of 16 residues. DNA of the CDR3: TGTGCCAGCAGCCTTGGCGGAGGGGGAGTGGGTCAGTCCCAGCATTTT. Protein sequence: CASSLGGGGVGQSQHF.

A remark on this clone: This sample includes further DNA sequences coding for the same CDR3. This chain joins TRBV7-2 and TRBJ2-5, with D hard to call. Germline V gives CDR1 SGHTA, CDR2 FQGNSA. V gave up 5 bases and J gave up 2 bases, with 6 bases separating them. This CDR3 has 12 amino acids. CDR3 residues: CASSAPQETQYF. For the CDR3, the DNA is TGTGCCAGCAGCGCACCACAAGAGACCCAGTACTTC.

The chain carries TRBV4-2 and TRBJ2-5, with 11 bases that match TRBD2. Looked up from germline, CDR1 is LGHNA and CDR2 is YNFKEQ. The CDR3 loop spans 17 amino acids. The J segment lost 3 bases and the V segment lost 3 bases, leaving 9 bases of the junction unmatched. CDR3 residues: CASSQEPLLAGEETQYF. As DNA, the CDR3 is TGTGCCAGCAGCCAGGAACCCTTACTAGCGGGAGAAGAGACCCAGTACTTC.

The V call is TRBV5-4, the J call TRBJ1-3, with 11 bases lining up with TRBD1. The CDR3 contains 15 residues. The V and J ends lost 4 bases and 3 bases, in that order; junction bases with no gene match: 3. Germline V gives CDR1 SGHNT, CDR2 YYREEE (reference sequence). The CDR3 spells CASSADRGHGNTIYF. The CDR3 DNA reads as TGTGCCAGCAGCGCGGACAGGGGGCATGGAAACACCATATATTTT.

The chain combines TRBV11-1 with TRBJ1-1; D is ambiguous. The CDR3 is 16 amino acids. Trimming shortened V by 1 base and J by 1 base, and 13 bases separated the two germline ends. Germline V lookup: CDR1 SGHAT, CDR2 FQDESV (reference sequence). CDR3 bases: TGTGCCAGCAGCTTAGTCGGTTCCACTTCGAACACTGAAGCTTTCTTT. Translating it yields CASSLVGSTSNTEAFF. Using reference TRBV11-1 and TRBJ1-1 for the parts outside the CDR3, the full variable domain is EAEVAQSPRYKITEKSQAVAFWCDPISGHATLYWYRQILGQGPELLVQFQDESVVDDSQLPKDRFSAERLKGVDSTLKIQPAELGDSAMYLCASSLVGSTSNTEAFFGQGTRLTVV.

V gene TRBV7-8 combines with J gene TRBJ2-1, with 7 bases that match TRBD2. The CDR3 is 15 amino acids. V gave up 4 bases and J gave up 4 bases; unmatched junction bases: 7. From germline, CDR1 is SGHVS and CDR2 FQNEAQ. The CDR3 here is CASSWSGTPYNEQFF. The CDR3 bases are TGTGCCAGCAGCTGGAGCGGGACCCCTTACAATGAGCAGTTCTTC. Filled out from reference TRBV7-8 and TRBJ2-1, the complete variable domain reads GAGVSQSPRYKVAKRGQDVALRCDPISGHVSLFWYQQALGQGPEFLTYFQNEAQLDKSGLPSDRFFAERPEGSVSTLKIQRTQQEDSAVYLCASSWSGTPYNEQFFGPGTRLTVL.

Points on this clone: Other DNA sequences within the sample encode an identical CDR3. The chain has TRBV9 and TRBJ2-3; a weak D match, TRBD1 (7 bases). Trimming left V 2 bases short and J 2 bases short, with 12 bases between. This CDR3 is built from 15 residues. Germline V gives CDR1 SGDLS, CDR2 YYNGEE. This chain's CDR3 is CASSVEGQLTDTQYF. As DNA, the CDR3 is TGTGCCAGCAGCGTGGAGGGACAGCTCACAGATACGCAGTATTTT. The variable domain in full, completed from reference TRBV9 and TRBJ2-3, reads DSGVTQTPKHLITATGQRVTLRCSPRSGDLSVYWYQQSLDQGLQFLIQYYNGEERAKGNILERFSAQQFPDLHSELNLSSLELGDSALYFCASSVEGQLTDTQYFGPGTRLTVL.

Here the CDR3 DNA reads TGTGCCAGCAGCTTATTTCGGGGGAGCGCAGATACGCAGTATTTT. Its translation is CASSLFRGSADTQYF. This rearrangement joins TRBV7-9 to TRBJ2-3; tentatively, D is TRBD2 (6 bases). The CDR3 covers 15 residues. The V gene lost 2 bases and the J gene lost 4 bases, with 13 bases spanning the gap. Germline V CDR1 and CDR2: SEHNR, FQNEAQ (reference sequence).

The rearrangement uses TRBV6-5 and TRBJ1-1; no clear D. Germline loops: CDR1 MNHEY, CDR2 SVGAGI. This CDR3 has 13 residues. Trimming left V 5 bases short and J 0 bases short, with 7 bases between. The CDR3 loop reads CASSPNLNTEAFF. As DNA, the CDR3 is TGTGCCAGCAGTCCGAATTTGAACACTGAAGCTTTCTTT.

The table lists this clone with a count of one. V is TRBV10-2 and J is TRBJ2-1; no reliable D call. CDR3 length: 13 residues. CDR1 and CDR2 (germline): WSHSY, SAAADI. V was cut by 6 bases and J by 6 bases, with 12 bases left in between. The CDR3 DNA is TGCGCCAGCAGCATTCACTCCCCCAATGAGCAGTTCTTC. Translated: CASSIHSPNEQFF.

This clone was detected once. Distinct nucleotide sequences in the sample also encode this CDR3. The chain combines TRBV6-6 with TRBJ2-1; the match to TRBD2 covers 8 bases. The CDR3 loop spans 15 amino acids. Germline trimming cut 6 bases from V and 0 bases from J; bases unmatched to any gene: 4. CDR1 is MNHNY, CDR2 SVGAGI, per germline (reference sequence). The CDR3 DNA is TGTGCCAGCAGCCGCAGCGGGAGCTCCTACAATGAGCAGTTCTTC. Its translation: CASSRSGSSYNEQFF.

The chain combines TRBV28 with TRBJ1-5; D is unresolved. The CDR3 is made up of 15 amino acids. The V gene lost 3 bases and the J gene lost 2 bases, with 11 bases spanning the gap. Per the germline V gene, CDR1 is MDHEN and CDR2 is SYDVKM. The CDR3 DNA reads as TGTGCCAGCAGTTTTCGAGGCCTTGGCAATCAGCCCCAGCATTTT. This translates into CASSFRGLGNQPQHF.

Concerning this clone itself: The sample carries other DNA sequences with the same CDR3. The rearrangement links TRBV6-5 to TRBJ2-3; no firm D call. The germline CDR1 and CDR2 sequences are MNHEY and SVGAGI. The CDR3 spans 13 residues. V was pared by 0 bases and J by 3 bases, with 4 bases between. As DNA, the CDR3 is TGTGCCAGCAGTTACTCAGGAACAGATACGCAGTATTTT. Its translation: CASSYSGTDTQYF.

The chain recombines TRBV9 with TRBJ1-2, with a possible D match to TRBD1 (5 bases). Germline V gene sequence: CDR1 SGDLS, CDR2 YYNGEE. The V end lost 0 bases, the J end lost 5 bases, and 8 bases lay between the germline ends. This CDR3 spans 13 amino acids. DNA of the CDR3: TGTGCCAGCAGCGTAGCTGCAGGGTATGGCTACACCTTC. It translates to CASSVAAGYGYTF.

The chain uses TRBV19 and TRBJ2-7, with 7 bases matching TRBD1. With V trimmed by 10 bases and J by 2 bases, 8 bases remained unmatched. The CDR3 is 13 residues long. Per the germline V gene, CDR1 is LNHDA and CDR2 is SQIVND (reference sequence). The CDR3 nucleotides are TGTGCCACCGCGACAGGGTATCCCTACGAGCAGTACTTC. Protein: CATATGYPYEQYF.

The genes are TRBV27 and TRBJ2-7; 9 bases agree with TRBD2. The CDR3 is 14 residues long. V was pared by 2 bases and J by 6 bases, with 5 bases of the junction left unmatched. Germline V CDR1 and CDR2: MNHEY, SMNVEV (reference sequence). CDR3 amino acids: CASSLVAGDGEQYF. The DNA of the CDR3 is TGTGCCAGCAGTTTAGTAGCGGGAGATGGCGAGCAGTACTTC.

The V and J genes are TRBV6-5 and TRBJ1-6; D ambiguous. Germline V gene data show CDR1 as MNHEY and CDR2 as SVGAGI. Deletions cut 2 bases from V and 5 bases from J, with 10 bases between. The CDR3 loop spans 15 amino acids. CDR3: CASSYEEADNSPLHF. As DNA, the CDR3 is TGTGCCAGCAGTTACGAGGAGGCCGATAATTCACCCCTCCACTTT.

This chain connects TRBV12-5 to TRBJ2-7, with 7 positions matching TRBD2. This CDR3 has 14 residues. V gave up 3 bases and J gave up 4 bases; unmatched junction bases: 6. CDR1 and CDR2 (germline): LGHNT, FRNRAP. The CDR3 protein is CASGLGGRTYEQYF. The CDR3 coding sequence is TGTGCTAGTGGTTTAGGCGGGAGAACGTACGAGCAGTACTTC. Full variable domain (missing parts from reference TRBV12-5 and TRBJ2-7): DARVTQTPRHKVTEMGQEVTMRCQPILGHNTVFWYRQTMMQGLELLAYFRNRAPLDDSGMPKDRFSAEMPDATLATLKIQPSEPRDSAVYFCASGLGGRTYEQYFGPGTRLTVT.

The count of this clone is one. V is TRBV7-9 and J is TRBJ2-5; 11 bases agree with TRBD2. The CDR3 extends over 17 amino acids. V was pared by 5 bases and J by 0 bases, with 8 bases of the junction left unmatched. Germline V lookup: CDR1 SEHNR, CDR2 FQNEAQ (reference sequence). DNA for the CDR3: TGTGCCAGCAGCCCACCGGTACTAGCGGGGGACCAAGAGACCCAGTACTTC. It specifies CASSPPVLAGDQETQYF.